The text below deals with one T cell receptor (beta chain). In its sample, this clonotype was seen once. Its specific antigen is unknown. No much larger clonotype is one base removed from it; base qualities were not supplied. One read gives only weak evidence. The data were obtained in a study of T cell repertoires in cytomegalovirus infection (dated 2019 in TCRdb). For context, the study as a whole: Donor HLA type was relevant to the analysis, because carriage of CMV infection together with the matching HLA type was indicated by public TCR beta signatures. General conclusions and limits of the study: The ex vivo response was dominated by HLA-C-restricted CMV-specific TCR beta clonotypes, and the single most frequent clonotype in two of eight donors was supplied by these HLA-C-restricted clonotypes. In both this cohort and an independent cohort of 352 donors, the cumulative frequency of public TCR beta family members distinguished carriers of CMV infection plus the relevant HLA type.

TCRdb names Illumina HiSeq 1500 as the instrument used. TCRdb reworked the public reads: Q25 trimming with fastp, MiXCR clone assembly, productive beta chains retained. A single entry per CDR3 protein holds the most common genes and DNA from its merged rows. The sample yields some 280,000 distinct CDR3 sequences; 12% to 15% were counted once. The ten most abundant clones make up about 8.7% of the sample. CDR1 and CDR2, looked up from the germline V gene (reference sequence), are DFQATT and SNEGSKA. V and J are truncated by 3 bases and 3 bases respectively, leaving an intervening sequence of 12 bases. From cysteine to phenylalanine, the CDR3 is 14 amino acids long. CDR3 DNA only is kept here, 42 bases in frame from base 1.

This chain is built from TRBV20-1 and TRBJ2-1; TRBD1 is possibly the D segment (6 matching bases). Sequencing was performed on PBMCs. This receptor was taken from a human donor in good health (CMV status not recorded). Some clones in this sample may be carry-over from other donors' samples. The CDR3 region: CSASPRTVYNEQFF. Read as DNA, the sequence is TGCAGTGCTAGCCCCAGGACAGTCTACAATGAGCAGTTCTTC.